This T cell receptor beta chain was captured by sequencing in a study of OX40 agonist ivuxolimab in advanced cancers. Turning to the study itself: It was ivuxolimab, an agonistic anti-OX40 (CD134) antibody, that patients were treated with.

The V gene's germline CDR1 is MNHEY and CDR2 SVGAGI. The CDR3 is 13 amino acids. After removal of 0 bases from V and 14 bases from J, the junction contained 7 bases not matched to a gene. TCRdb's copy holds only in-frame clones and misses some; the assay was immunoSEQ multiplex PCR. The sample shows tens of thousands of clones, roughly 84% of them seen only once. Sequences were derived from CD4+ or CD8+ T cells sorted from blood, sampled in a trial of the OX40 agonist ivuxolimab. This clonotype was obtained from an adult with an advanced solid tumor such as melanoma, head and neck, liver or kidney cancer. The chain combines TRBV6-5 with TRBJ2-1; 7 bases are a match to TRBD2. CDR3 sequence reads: CASSYSRQGGEFF. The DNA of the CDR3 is TGTGCCAGCAGTTACTCGAGGCAGGGAGGGGAGTTCTTC.